A single sample is the source of the 25 T cell receptor beta chains below, sequenced in a study of beta chain features in type 1 diabetes. Isolated RNA was reverse transcribed in full, so expressed TCRB transcripts were sequenced. The assay was immunoSEQ multiplex PCR, and TCRdb's table has in-frame clones only and misses some. The sample holds roughly 300,000 clones, approximately 8.2% seen once. Sequencing was performed on central memory CD4+ T cells from blood. The receptors derive from a woman aged 18-29 years in good health.

This clone showed up many times. Additional DNA sequences in this sample encode the identical CDR3. The chain couples TRBV5-1 to TRBJ2-1; D is undetermined. The CDR3 has 13 amino acids. V gave up 0 bases and J gave up 3 bases, with 4 bases separating them. From germline, CDR1 is SGHRS and CDR2 YFSETQ. CDR3 amino acids: CASSLDSYNEQFF. As DNA, the CDR3 is TGCGCCAGCAGCTTGGACAGCTACAATGAGCAGTTCTTC.

This clone was seen repeatedly, ten times or more. The gene calls are TRBV18 and TRBJ2-5, with no clear D. The germline V and J ends were trimmed by 3 bases and 4 bases, with 12 bases remaining between them. The CDR3 runs to 14 residues. Per germline, CDR1 KGHSH and CDR2 LQKENI. CDR3 DNA sequence: TGTGCCAGCTCACCGCGCCAGATTGGAGAGACCCAGTACTTC. It is translated as CASSPRQIGETQYF.

The chain employs TRBV19 and TRBJ2-1; the match to TRBD1 covers 7 bases. CDR1 is LNHDA and CDR2 is SQIVND in the germline V gene (reference sequence). CDR3 length equals 15 residues. V was pared by 2 bases and J by 5 bases, with 6 bases of the junction left unmatched. In DNA form, the CDR3 reads TGTGCCAGTAGTATAAGGGGGCTTGGGAACAATGAGCAGTTCTTC. Amino acids: CASSIRGLGNNEQFF. The whole variable domain, remainder taken from reference TRBV19 and TRBJ2-1, is DGGITQSPKYLFRKEGQNVTLSCEQNLNHDAMYWYRQDPGQGLRLIYYSQIVNDFQKGDIAEGYSVSREKKESFPLTVTSAQKNPTAFYLCASSIRGLGNNEQFFGPGTRLTVL.

The V call is TRBV6-6, the J call TRBJ2-7; D may correspond to TRBD1 or TRBD2 (5 bases each). Germline V lookup: CDR1 MNHNY, CDR2 SVGAGI (reference sequence). Trimming left V 5 bases short and J 2 bases short, with 13 bases between. The CDR3 totals 14 residues. The CDR3 bases are TGTGCCAGCAGTCGCCGGGGACGGACCTACGAGCAGTACTTC. Translation: CASSRRGRTYEQYF.

A few counts support this clone. The rearrangement links TRBV11-2 to TRBJ2-2; 9 bases fit TRBD1. The trim removed 1 base at V and 6 bases at J, leaving 9 bases unmatched. There are 17 residues in the CDR3. Germline-derived CDR1 and CDR2 are SGHAT and FQNNGV. The CDR3 protein is CASSLATGGQWAGELFF. The CDR3 nucleotides read TGTGCCAGCAGCTTAGCTACAGGGGGCCAATGGGCCGGGGAGCTGTTTTTT.

This clone appeared a few times. V usage is TRBV6-5 and J usage is TRBJ2-5; TRBD2 aligns across 11 bases. The CDR3 has 15 residues. Trimming removed 7 bases from V and 4 bases from J; junction bases left unmatched: 8. The germline gives CDR1 MNHEY, CDR2 SVGAGI. The CDR3 here is CASKSSLAGGETQYF. CDR3 DNA sequence: TGTGCCAGCAAGTCATCGCTAGCGGGAGGAGAGACCCAGTACTTC.

This clone was counted a few times. Different DNA sequences within this sample yield the same CDR3. The chain carries TRBV9 and TRBJ1-5; TRBD1 matches 7 bases. The J segment lost 6 bases and the V segment lost 2 bases, leaving 2 bases of the junction unmatched. The CDR3 is made up of 13 amino acids. Germline lookup yields CDR1 SGDLS and CDR2 YYNGEE. CDR3 residues: CASSVEGAQPQHF. For the CDR3, the DNA is TGTGCCAGCAGCGTTGAGGGGGCTCAGCCCCAGCATTTT.

There are a few counts of this clone. Other nucleotide sequences in the sample specify the same CDR3. This sequence joins TRBV19 and TRBJ1-1; 8 bases agree with TRBD1. Germline CDR1 is LNHDA and CDR2 is SQIVND (reference sequence). The CDR3 has 13 amino acids. V gave up 9 bases and J gave up 2 bases; unmatched junction bases: 5. CDR3: CASRDRPNTEAFF. The CDR3 nucleotides read TGTGCCAGCCGGGACAGGCCTAACACTGAAGCTTTCTTT.

CDR3 in amino acids: CASSNRDSTDTQYF. CDR3 DNA: TGTGCCAGCTCAAACCGGGACAGCACAGATACGCAGTATTTT. The chain joins TRBV18 to TRBJ2-3; D is perhaps TRBD1 or TRBD2 (5 bases each). The ends were cut back, 5 bases at V and 0 bases at J, with 9 bases in the middle. The CDR3 contains 14 residues. The V gene's germline CDR1 is KGHSH and CDR2 LQKENI.

This clone was counted only a few times. The V gene is TRBV11-3, the J gene TRBJ1-4, with D perhaps TRBD1 (5 bases). Per the germline V gene, CDR1 is SGHNT and CDR2 is YENEEA. The CDR3 has 16 residues. The V end was cut by 2 bases, the J end by 8 bases, with 18 bases between. Written as DNA, the CDR3 is TGTGCCAGCAGCTTACTAGGGGATGCATGGGAGGAAAAACTGTTTTTT. This gives the protein CASSLLGDAWEEKLFF.

V gene TRBV28 combines with J gene TRBJ2-1; TRBD2 aligns across 10 bases. CDR3 length equals 16 residues. V lost 2 bases and J lost 6; bases outside the gene matches: 7. The germline V gene has CDR1 MDHEN and CDR2 SYDVKM. The CDR3 loop is CASSLTAGGRSNEQFF. The CDR3 coding sequence is TGTGCCAGCAGTTTAACAGCGGGAGGGAGGTCCAATGAGCAGTTCTTC.

The rearrangement uses TRBV19 and TRBJ2-3; D is possibly TRBD1 (6 bases). This CDR3 contains 14 residues. Deletions cut 6 bases from V and 2 bases from J, with 12 bases between. Germline CDR1 LNHDA, CDR2 SQIVND (reference sequence). CDR3 residues: CASSRQDNTDTQYF. The CDR3, as DNA: TGTGCCAGTAGCAGACAGGACAACACAGATACGCAGTATTTT.

This clone has more than one count but fewer than ten. The V and J genes are TRBV10-3 and TRBJ2-1; perhaps TRBD1 as D (6 bases). The V end was cut by 2 bases, the J end by 5 bases, with 19 bases between. The CDR3 is made up of 17 amino acids. CDR1 and CDR2 (germline): ENHRY, SYGVKD. Here the CDR3 reads CAISEGTPNDYHNEQFF. CDR3 nucleotides: TGTGCCATCAGTGAGGGGACACCGAACGACTATCACAATGAGCAGTTCTTC.

The sample holds a few counts of this clone. The gene calls are TRBV11-2 and TRBJ2-3; 12 positions match TRBD2. CDR1 is SGHAT, CDR2 FQNNGV, per germline. This CDR3 spans 15 amino acids. The V gene end was trimmed by 3 bases and the J gene end by 6 bases; junction bases not matched to a gene: 4. In DNA form, the CDR3 reads TGTGCCAGCAGCTTCCGGACTAGCGGGGAGGATACGCAGTATTTT. Residues: CASSFRTSGEDTQYF.

The chain uses TRBV6-5 and TRBJ2-3; 9 nucleotides align to TRBD1. The trim removed 7 bases at V and 2 bases at J, leaving 7 bases unmatched. CDR1 and CDR2 (germline): MNHEY, SVGAGI. The CDR3 spans 15 residues. The chain's CDR3 is CASKDRGSNTDTQYF. Written as DNA, the CDR3 is TGTGCCAGCAAAGACAGGGGGTCCAACACAGATACGCAGTATTTT.

V and J are TRBV9 and TRBJ2-5; either TRBD1 or TRBD2 may fit D (5 bases each). The germline CDR1 and CDR2 sequences are SGDLS and YYNGEE. V lost 7 bases and J lost 0, with 16 bases in between. The CDR3 is 15 residues long. CDR3 DNA sequence: TGTGCCAGCCAACCCGGGACCGTGTACCAAGAGACCCAGTACTTC. Amino acids: CASQPGTVYQETQYF.

This clone appeared a few times. V is TRBV29-1 and J is TRBJ2-6; D uncertain. Germline loops: CDR1 SQVTM, CDR2 ANQGSEA. V was trimmed by 6 bases and J by 6 bases, leaving 6 bases between them. This CDR3 has 11 residues. In DNA, the CDR3 is TGCAGCGTCACTTCGGCCAACGTCCTGACTTTC. It translates to CSVTSANVLTF.

This clone was found a few times. The rearrangement links TRBV7-6 to TRBJ1-1; possibly TRBD1 for D (6 bases). The CDR3 spans 12 residues. Germline assignment: CDR1 SGHVS and CDR2 FNYEAQ. V was trimmed by 4 bases and J by 11 bases, leaving 14 bases between them. This chain's CDR3 is CASSSSTGSAFF. As DNA, the CDR3 is TGTGCCAGCAGCTCATCCACAGGGTCGGCTTTCTTT.

The CDR3 DNA sequence: TGTGCCAGCAGCTTAACAGGGGCGCGTGATGAAAAACTGTTTTTT. It encodes CASSLTGARDEKLFF. This sequence joins TRBV11-2 and TRBJ1-4; 7 nucleotides line up with TRBD1. The CDR3 is 15 residues long. Germline CDR1 SGHAT, CDR2 FQNNGV. V was pared by 2 bases and J by 6 bases, with 6 bases of the junction left unmatched.

This clone showed up just a few times. The chain employs TRBV10-3 and TRBJ2-7; TRBD1 agrees at 9 bases. CDR1 is ENHRY, CDR2 SYGVKD, per germline. The J segment lost 6 bases and the V segment lost 8 bases, leaving 8 bases of the junction unmatched. The CDR3 contains 13 residues. The CDR3 protein is CAIRGTGSIEQYF. The CDR3 bases are TGTGCCATCCGAGGGACAGGGTCTATCGAGCAGTACTTC.

V usage is TRBV7-2 and J usage is TRBJ2-7, with D perhaps assigned TRBD1 or TRBD2 (5 bases each). Per the germline V gene, CDR1 is SGHTA and CDR2 is FQGNSA. Trimming took 4 bases from V and 2 from J, leaving 12 bases between them. There are 14 residues in the CDR3. CDR3 nucleotide sequence: TGTGCCAGCAGCTACGGGACGATACCCTACGAGCAGTACTTC. Its protein is CASSYGTIPYEQYF. The full variable domain, completed using reference TRBV7-2 and TRBJ2-7, is GAGVSQSPSNKVTEKGKDVELRCDPISGHTALYWYRQSLGQGLEFLIYFQGNSAPDKSGLPSDRFSAERTGGSVSTLTIQRTQQEDSAVYLCASSYGTIPYEQYFGPGTRLTVT.

V gene TRBV18 combines with J gene TRBJ1-1; no clear D gene. The CDR3 runs 11 residues. The ends were cut back, 6 bases at V and 5 bases at J, with 7 bases in the middle. Germline V gives CDR1 KGHSH, CDR2 LQKENI. The CDR3 protein is CASSRETEAFF. CDR3 coding DNA: TGTGCCAGCTCCCGGGAAACTGAAGCTTTCTTT.

The V gene is TRBV7-8, the J gene TRBJ1-3, with D unresolved. CDR1 and CDR2 from the germline V gene are SGHVS and FQNEAQ. The CDR3 has 15 amino acids. V dropped 0 bases and J dropped 0 bases, with 6 bases sitting between them. CDR3 coding DNA: TGTGCCAGCAGCTTAGCCTGGAGCTCTGGAAACACCATATATTTT. Residues: CASSLAWSSGNTIYF.

This clone was seen only a few times. The chain links TRBV4-1 to TRBJ2-2, with D possibly being TRBD1 (8 bases). Per germline, CDR1 MGHRA and CDR2 YSYEKL. This CDR3 comprises 18 residues. The V and J ends lost 0 bases and 7 bases respectively, with 21 bases between them. CDR3 residues: CASSQDGGQGGFGGELFF. As DNA, the CDR3 is TGCGCCAGCAGCCAAGACGGCGGACAGGGAGGGTTCGGCGGGGAGCTGTTTTTT.

A few counts support this clone. V gene TRBV7-8 combines with J gene TRBJ2-1; the D is unclear. The V gene's germline CDR1 is SGHVS and CDR2 FQNEAQ. V was clipped by 5 bases and J by 2 bases, with 16 bases between them. This CDR3 spans 16 amino acids. The CDR3 bases are TGTGCCAGCAGCCTTCTAATGGTGTCGGCCTACAATGAGCAGTTCTTC. Residues: CASSLLMVSAYNEQFF.